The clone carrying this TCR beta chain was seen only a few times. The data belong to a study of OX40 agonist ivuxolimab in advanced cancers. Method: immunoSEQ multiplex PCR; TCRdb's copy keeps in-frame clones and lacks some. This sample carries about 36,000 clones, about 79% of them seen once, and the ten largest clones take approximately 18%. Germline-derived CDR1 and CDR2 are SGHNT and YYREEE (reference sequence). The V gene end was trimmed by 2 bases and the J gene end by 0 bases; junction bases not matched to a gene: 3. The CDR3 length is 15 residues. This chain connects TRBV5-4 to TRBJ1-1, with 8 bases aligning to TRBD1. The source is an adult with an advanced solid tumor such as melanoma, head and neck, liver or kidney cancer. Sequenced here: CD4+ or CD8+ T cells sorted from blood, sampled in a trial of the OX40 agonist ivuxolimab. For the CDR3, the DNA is TGTGCCAGCAGCTTACAGGGGGGCATGAACACTGAAGCTTTCTTT. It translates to CASSLQGGMNTEAFF.